A few counts support the clone carrying this T cell receptor (beta chain). Its antigen remains unidentified. Of the isolated RNA, all was reverse transcribed, and so the sequenced material was expressed TCRB transcripts. The protocol was immunoSEQ multiplex PCR, while the TCRdb copy is restricted to in-frame clones and leaves out a portion. This table has under 300,000 clones, 27% appearing once. This entry belongs to a study of beta chain features in type 1 diabetes. Regarding the study as a whole: More deletions and fewer insertions at VDJ junctions were seen in type 1 diabetes patients. Patients' naive, central memory and regulatory TCRB repertoires appeared more alike than those of healthy donors.

Trimming stripped 6 bases from V and 6 bases from J, with 14 bases between. There are 13 residues in the CDR3. CDR1 and CDR2 (germline): ENHRY, SYGVKD. This receptor was obtained from a man between 25 and 39 years old in good health. This chain joins TRBV10-3 and TRBJ1-2; no reliable D call. What was sequenced was central memory CD4+ T cells from blood. The CDR3 coding sequence is TGTGCCATCAGCCAGACGTGGGAAGATGGCTACACCTTC. The encoded protein is CAISQTWEDGYTF.